This TCR beta chain was observed in a study of cytomegalovirus exposure and HLA in healthy donors. Study observations and caveats: Roughly even sequencing depth across donors was the assumption behind the presence/absence analyses. There were around 160 TCR beta chains listed as cytomegalovirus-associated. Previously analyzed data showed that most TCR beta V segments were productive at a frequency of about 87% or about 30%.

This clone has only a few counts. Its antigen is as yet unknown. PCR primers comprised 60 Vbeta and 13 Jbeta primers. Sequenced by immunoSEQ multiplex PCR; TCRdb stores in-frame clones only, minus some. Of more than 85,000 clones listed, around 83% are singletons. Germline V lookup: CDR1 SQVTM, CDR2 ANQGSEA. The V end lost 3 bases, the J end lost 4 bases, and 14 bases lay between the germline ends. The CDR3 runs 14 residues. The V and J genes are TRBV29-1 and TRBJ2-3; TRBD1 might be the D (6 bases). The sequenced material came from PBMCs. The TCR was taken from a woman aged 55-69 years in good health and CMV-seropositive. CDR3 DNA: TGCAGCGTTGACAGGGGCCGCTACCCAGATACGCAGTATTTT. Translating it yields CSVDRGRYPDTQYF.